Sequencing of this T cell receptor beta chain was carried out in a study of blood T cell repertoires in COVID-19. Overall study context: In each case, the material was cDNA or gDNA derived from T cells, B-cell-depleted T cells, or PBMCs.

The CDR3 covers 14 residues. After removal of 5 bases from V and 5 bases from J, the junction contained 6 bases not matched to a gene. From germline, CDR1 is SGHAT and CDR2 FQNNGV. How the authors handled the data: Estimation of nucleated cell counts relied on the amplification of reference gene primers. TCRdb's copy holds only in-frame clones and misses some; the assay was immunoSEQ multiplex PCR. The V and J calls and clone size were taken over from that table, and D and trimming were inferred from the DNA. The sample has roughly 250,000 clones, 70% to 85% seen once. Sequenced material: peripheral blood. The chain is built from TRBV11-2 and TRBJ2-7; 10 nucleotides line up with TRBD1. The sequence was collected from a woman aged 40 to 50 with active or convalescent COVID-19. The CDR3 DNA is TGTGCCAGCAGCCGGGACAGGGGTTCCAACGAGCAGTACTTC. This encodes CASSRDRGSNEQYF. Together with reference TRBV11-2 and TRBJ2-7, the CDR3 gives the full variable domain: EAGVAQSPRYKIIEKRQSVAFWCNPISGHATLYWYQQILGQGPKLLIQFQNNGVVDDSQLPKDRFSAERLKGVDSTLKIQPAKLEDSAVYLCASSRDRGSNEQYFGPGTRLTVT.